These 7 T cell receptor beta chains were sequenced from one sample in a study of blood T cell repertoires in COVID-19. Data came from immunoSEQ multiplex PCR; TCRdb stores just in-frame clones and leaves some out. The sample lists some 180,000 clones, around 80% occurring once. The sequenced sample was peripheral blood. These receptors were collected from a man in his forties or fifties who had recovered from COVID-19.

V gene TRBV12-3 or TRBV12-4 combines with J gene TRBJ2-7, with TRBD1 matching over 7 bases. The CDR3 has 13 residues. V was pared by 7 bases and J by 2 bases, with 5 bases of the junction left unmatched. Here the CDR3 reads CASTRTGTYEQYF. In DNA, the CDR3 is TGTGCCAGCACAAGGACAGGAACCTACGAGCAGTACTTC.

The J gene is TRBJ2-1, the V gene TRBV6-5; TRBD2 is a possible D gene (5 bases). The germline V and J ends were trimmed by 3 bases and 5 bases, with 17 bases remaining between them. The CDR3 is made up of 16 amino acids. CDR1 is MNHEY and CDR2 is SVGAGI in the germline V gene. The CDR3 DNA follows: TGTGCCAGCAGTTATAGGCGGGCAGAACAAAACAATGAGCAGTTCTTC. Protein product: CASSYRRAEQNNEQFF.

This clone is a singleton in its sample. The chain couples TRBV7-3 to TRBJ2-5; 7 bases map to TRBD2. CDR3 size: 15 residues. V was pared by 5 bases and J by 3 bases, with 9 bases of the junction left unmatched. In germline, CDR1 is SGHTA, CDR2 FQGTGA. In DNA, the CDR3 is TGTGCCAGCAGCCTATGGCCTGGGAGGGAAGAGACCCAGTACTTC. It encodes CASSLWPGREETQYF.

The chain recombines TRBV18 with TRBJ1-1, with TRBD1 identical over 11 bases. J lost 5 bases, V lost 1 base, and 3 bases had no gene match. Germline V gene sequence: CDR1 KGHSH, CDR2 LQKENI. There are 15 residues in the CDR3. CDR3 in amino acids: CASSPLRDRGTEAFF. In DNA form, the CDR3 reads TGTGCCAGCTCACCACTACGGGACAGGGGGACTGAAGCTTTCTTT.

This clone was seen only once. This CDR3 is CASSPEVGAGDYNEQFF. Written as DNA, the CDR3 is TGTGCCAGCAGCCCGGAGGTGGGGGCCGGAGACTACAATGAGCAGTTCTTC. This chain uses TRBV5-4 with TRBJ2-1; tentative D call: TRBD1 (6 bases). Trimming shortened V by 4 bases and J by 3 bases, and 20 bases separated the two germline ends. The CDR3 spans 17 residues. The germline V gene has CDR1 SGHNT and CDR2 YYREEE (reference sequence).

This clone was observed a few times. The gene calls are TRBV20-1 and TRBJ1-6; the D gene is possibly TRBD1 (6 bases). V lost 3 bases and J 6 bases, leaving 12 bases between the germline ends. The CDR3 covers 14 residues. The V gene's germline CDR1 is DFQATT and CDR2 SNEGSKA (reference sequence). CDR3 bases: TGCAGTGCTAGTCGGCAACAGGGTAATTCACCCCTCCACTTT. Translation gives CSASRQQGNSPLHF.

The chain combines TRBV19 with TRBJ1-5; the match to TRBD1 covers 7 bases. Trimming took 3 bases from V and 7 from J; bases not matched to a gene: 6. Germline CDR1 is LNHDA and CDR2 is SQIVND (reference sequence). The CDR3 has 14 amino acids. CDR3 DNA sequence: TGTGCCAGTAGTATCCAAGGGGGCACCCAGCCCCAGCATTTT. It encodes CASSIQGGTQPQHF.